The next 30 T cell receptor beta chains were all read from a single sample in a study of control samples from healthy donors and cancer patients. The protocol was immunoSEQ multiplex PCR, while the TCRdb copy is restricted to in-frame clones and leaves out a portion. The sample records 180,000 or so clones, 90% to 95% being singletons. The sequencing input was blood. These receptors were taken from a woman aged 25 to 45 in good health.

The V and J genes are TRBV19 and TRBJ1-1; 7 nucleotides match TRBD1. Germline-derived CDR1 and CDR2 are LNHDA and SQIVND (reference sequence). The CDR3 spans 15 residues. The J segment lost 0 bases and the V segment lost 5 bases, leaving 6 bases of the junction unmatched. In DNA form, the CDR3 reads TGTGCCAGTAGTGGCAGGGGGGGCATGAACACTGAAGCTTTCTTT. Its protein is CASSGRGGMNTEAFF.

The rearrangement joins TRBV19 to TRBJ2-7, with 14 bases lining up with TRBD2. The J segment lost 3 bases and the V segment lost 7 bases, leaving 8 bases of the junction unmatched. The CDR3 totals 16 residues. Germline CDR1 reads LNHDA; CDR2 reads SQIVND (reference sequence). CDR3 bases: TGTGCCAGTACAGGGCGGACTAGCGGGGGGATCTACGAGCAGTACTTC. This gives the protein CASTGRTSGGIYEQYF.

The chain is built from TRBV19 and TRBJ1-3, with 9 bases aligning to TRBD1. This CDR3 is built from 15 residues. V lost 6 bases and J lost 0; bases outside the gene matches: 3. The germline V gene encodes CDR1 LNHDA and CDR2 SQIVND (reference sequence). The CDR3 spells CASRDRGNSGNTIYF. The CDR3 nucleotides read TGTGCCAGTAGGGACAGGGGAAACTCTGGAAACACCATATATTTT.

This rearrangement joins TRBV7-9 to TRBJ2-2; perhaps TRBD1 as D (8 bases). With 9 bases removed from V and 10 bases from J, the gap between germline ends came to 36 bases. CDR1 and CDR2 from the germline V gene are SEHNR and FQNEAQ (reference sequence). This CDR3 region has 19 residues. CDR3 sequence reads: CARDQGQGGRLATTLELFF. In nucleotides, the CDR3 is TGTGCCAGGGACCAAGGACAGGGAGGTAGACTAGCTACCACCTTGGAGCTGTTTTTT. The full variable domain, with the rest looked up from reference TRBV7-9 and TRBJ2-2, is DTGVSQNPRHKITKRGQNVTFRCDPISEHNRLYWYRQTLGQGPEFLTYFQNEAQLEKSRLLSDRFSAERPKGSFSTLEIQRTEQGDSAMYLCARDQGQGGRLATTLELFFGEGSRLTVL.

V and J are TRBV28 and TRBJ1-2, with 9 bases that match TRBD1. After removal of 6 bases from V and 0 bases from J, the junction contained 8 bases not matched to a gene. Germline V gene lookup returns CDR1 MDHEN and CDR2 SYDVKM. The CDR3 extends over 16 amino acids. CDR3 region: CASRTGGGTPNYGYTF. The CDR3 coding sequence is TGTGCCAGCAGAACAGGGGGCGGAACCCCTAACTATGGCTACACCTTC.

The chain combines TRBV7-9 with TRBJ2-1; TRBD2 agrees at 12 bases. The CDR3 spans 15 residues. Trimming took 5 bases from V and 5 from J; bases not matched to a gene: 4. CDR1 and CDR2 from the germline V gene are SEHNR and FQNEAQ (reference sequence). The CDR3 sequence: CASSRTSGKNNEQFF. The CDR3 DNA is TGTGCCAGCAGCCGGACTAGCGGGAAGAACAATGAGCAGTTCTTC.

The chain links TRBV27 to TRBJ1-5; D is possibly TRBD1 (5 bases). Germline V gene sequence: CDR1 MNHEY, CDR2 SMNVEV (reference sequence). The CDR3 totals 15 residues. The V end was cut by 5 bases, the J end by 1 base, with 12 bases between. The CDR3 DNA is TGTGCCAGCAGTCCCAGGGTACGGAGCAATCAGCCCCAGCATTTT. Its protein product is CASSPRVRSNQPQHF.

The J gene is TRBJ1-2, the V gene TRBV19, with D hard to call. Trimming shortened V by 5 bases and J by 0 bases, and 7 bases separated the two germline ends. The germline V gene has CDR1 LNHDA and CDR2 SQIVND (reference sequence). The CDR3 extends over 13 amino acids. CDR3 nucleotides: TGTGCCAGTAGTCCCTCGACTAACTATGGCTACACCTTC. It codes for CASSPSTNYGYTF.

The chain links TRBV12-5 to TRBJ1-5; 7 bases match TRBD1. The CDR3 is 14 residues long. The trim removed 2 bases at V and 4 bases at J, leaving 2 bases unmatched. Germline values: CDR1 LGHNT, CDR2 FRNRAP. The CDR3 loop reads CASGLQQGNQPQHF. CDR3 DNA sequence: TGTGCTAGTGGTTTGCAACAGGGGAATCAGCCCCAGCATTTT.

V is TRBV5-5 and J is TRBJ1-2; TRBD1 might be the D (5 bases). This CDR3 has 13 amino acids. V was clipped by 2 bases and J by 4 bases, with 9 bases between them. Germline V CDR1 and CDR2: SGHKS, YYEKEE (reference sequence). The CDR3 spells CASSFSGVYGYTF. CDR3 bases: TGTGCCAGCAGCTTCTCGGGGGTCTATGGCTACACCTTC.

J is TRBJ1-4 and V is TRBV28; TRBD1 is a possible D gene (5 bases). This CDR3 is built from 17 residues. V gave up 4 bases and J gave up 0 bases, with 15 bases separating them. Per the germline V gene, CDR1 is MDHEN and CDR2 is SYDVKM. The CDR3 here is CASSSETALATNEKLFF. The CDR3 bases are TGTGCCAGCAGTTCCGAGACAGCCCTTGCAACTAATGAAAAACTGTTTTTT.

This chain uses TRBV2 with TRBJ2-1; perhaps TRBD2 as D (5 bases). The CDR3 is 15 amino acids. Germline CDR1 SNHLY, CDR2 FYNNEI. Trimming cost V 7 bases and J 0 bases, with 13 bases left between them. CDR3 residues: CASKSGSNSYNEQFF. CDR3 in DNA: TGTGCCAGCAAGAGTGGGAGTAACTCCTACAATGAGCAGTTCTTC.

The chain links TRBV7-9 to TRBJ2-2; D unresolved. CDR1 and CDR2 from the germline V gene are SEHNR and FQNEAQ (reference sequence). The germline V and J ends were trimmed by 5 bases and 3 bases, with 7 bases remaining between them. The CDR3 loop spans 13 amino acids. The CDR3 is CASSERYTGELFF. CDR3 in DNA: TGTGCCAGCAGCGAGCGCTACACCGGGGAGCTGTTTTTT.

The V and J genes are TRBV20-1 and TRBJ2-7, with D unclear. CDR1 and CDR2 (germline): DFQATT, SNEGSKA (reference sequence). V was shortened by 5 bases and J by 2 bases, with 4 bases between the two germline ends. This CDR3 region has 10 residues. The CDR3 sequence is CSAVTYEQYF. The CDR3 region has the DNA TGCAGTGCTGTTACCTACGAGCAGTACTTC.

The chain combines TRBV4-1 with TRBJ1-1, with D maybe TRBD1 (5 bases). V was pared by 2 bases and J by 4 bases, with 14 bases between. Looked up from germline, CDR1 is MGHRA and CDR2 is YSYEKL. This CDR3 region has 15 residues. The CDR3 sequence: CASSQPYSGITEAFF. The DNA for the CDR3 is TGCGCCAGCAGCCAACCCTATTCAGGGATCACTGAAGCTTTCTTT.

The V call is TRBV3-1 (or the pseudogene TRBV3-2), the J call TRBJ2-5; 10 bases are shared with TRBD2. After removal of 6 bases from V and 1 base from J, the junction contained 2 bases not matched to a gene. CDR1 is LGHDT, CDR2 YNNKEL, per germline (reference sequence). The CDR3 consists of 14 residues. The CDR3 reads CASSPSGSQETQYF. The CDR3 bases are TGTGCCAGCAGTCCTAGCGGGAGCCAAGAGACCCAGTACTTC.

V is TRBV28 and J is TRBJ1-3; D is ambiguous. The germline V and J ends were trimmed by 4 bases and 0 bases, with 4 bases remaining between them. Germline assignment: CDR1 MDHEN and CDR2 SYDVKM. The CDR3 contains 13 residues. CDR3: CASSSSSGNTIYF. The CDR3 nucleotides are TGTGCCAGCAGTTCGTCCTCTGGAAACACCATATATTTT.

In nucleotides, the CDR3 is TGTGCCAGCAGCAAAGACAGGGGCTCTGGAAACACCATATATTTT. Translated: CASSKDRGSGNTIYF. This chain joins TRBV5-4 and TRBJ1-3, with TRBD1 matching over 8 bases. In germline, CDR1 is SGHNT, CDR2 YYREEE (reference sequence). This CDR3 is built from 15 residues. V shed 4 bases and J 0 bases; nucleotides not matched to a gene: 3.

V is TRBV3-1 (or the pseudogene TRBV3-2) and J is TRBJ2-3, with 9 bases aligning to TRBD2. Germline V gives CDR1 LGHDT, CDR2 YNNKEL (reference sequence). CDR3 size: 15 residues. With 3 bases clipped from V and 3 bases from J, the junction kept 4 bases outside the gene matches. CDR3 sequence: CASSHPGLATDTQYF. The CDR3 DNA sequence: TGTGCCAGCAGCCATCCGGGACTAGCAACAGATACGCAGTATTTT.

V and J are TRBV6-2 or TRBV6-3 and TRBJ2-4, with D possibly being TRBD1 (6 bases). The CDR3 loop spans 19 amino acids. Trimming shortened V by 0 bases and J by 4 bases, and 22 bases separated the two germline ends. Per germline, CDR1 MNHEY and CDR2 SVGEGT. CDR3 amino acids: CASSYSVQGYRSSKNIQYF. The CDR3 DNA is TGTGCCAGCAGTTACTCTGTACAGGGATACAGATCGTCTAAAAACATTCAGTACTTC.

DNA for the CDR3: TGTGCCAGCAGCCGACAGGTTCCCCCTTATGGCTACACCTTC. Translating it yields CASSRQVPPYGYTF. The rearrangement uses TRBV7-9 and TRBJ1-2, with D possibly TRBD1 on 6 matching bases. CDR1 is SEHNR, CDR2 FQNEAQ, per germline (reference sequence). Trimming removed 5 bases at V and 5 bases at J, with 15 bases between. The CDR3 loop spans 14 amino acids. The variable domain in full, completed from reference TRBV7-9 and TRBJ1-2, reads DTGVSQNPRHKITKRGQNVTFRCDPISEHNRLYWYRQTLGQGPEFLTYFQNEAQLEKSRLLSDRFSAERPKGSFSTLEIQRTEQGDSAMYLCASSRQVPPYGYTFGSGTRLTVV.

The V gene is TRBV28, the J gene TRBJ2-1; unclear D gene. The germline CDR1 and CDR2 sequences are MDHEN and SYDVKM. The CDR3 is 14 amino acids. Trimming removed 2 bases at V and 7 bases at J, with 12 bases between. The CDR3 protein is CASSLAQARNEQFF. For the CDR3, the DNA is TGTGCCAGCAGTTTAGCTCAGGCGAGGAATGAGCAGTTCTTC.

Concerning this clone itself: This same CDR3 is encoded by further DNA sequences in the sample. The chain has TRBV6-5 and TRBJ1-1, with D uncertain. The germline V gene encodes CDR1 MNHEY and CDR2 SVGAGI. The CDR3 is 13 residues long. The V gene lost 2 bases and the J gene lost 4 bases, with 8 bases spanning the gap. This chain's CDR3 is CASSYEGGTEAFF. CDR3 bases: TGTGCCAGCAGTTACGAGGGTGGCACTGAAGCTTTCTTT.

The V gene is TRBV24-1, the J gene TRBJ2-6; no clear D gene. Trimming took off 4 bases at V and 0 bases at J, with 6 bases between the two ends. CDR1 is KGHDR and CDR2 is SFDVKD in the germline V gene. The CDR3 has 15 amino acids. The CDR3 protein is CATSEHRSGANVLTF. CDR3 bases: TGTGCCACCAGTGAGCACCGCTCTGGGGCCAACGTCCTGACTTTC.

J is TRBJ1-3 and V is TRBV7-9; 11 bases align to TRBD1. The V and J ends lost 4 bases and 4 bases, in that order; junction bases with no gene match: 3. Germline V gene lookup returns CDR1 SEHNR and CDR2 FQNEAQ (reference sequence). The CDR3 has 15 amino acids. CDR3 DNA: TGTGCCAGCAGCTGGACAGGGGGCAAAGGAAACACCATATATTTT. Encoded protein: CASSWTGGKGNTIYF.

In this sample, this clone turned up a few times. The V gene is TRBV14, the J gene TRBJ1-2, with unresolved D. V lost 0 bases to trimming and J lost 4 bases, with 6 bases between them. The CDR3 has 13 amino acids. Germline V lookup: CDR1 SGHDN, CDR2 FVKESK. For the CDR3, the DNA is TGTGCCAGCAGCCAAGAGGCAGGCTATGGCTACACCTTC. This sequence encodes CASSQEAGYGYTF.

The rearrangement links TRBV5-1 to TRBJ1-1; maybe TRBD1 (5 bases). The V end lost 4 bases, the J end lost 0 bases, and 13 bases lay between the germline ends. CDR1 and CDR2 from the germline V gene are SGHRS and YFSETQ. This CDR3 has 15 amino acids. The chain's CDR3 is CASSPQGSMNTEAFF. CDR3 DNA: TGCGCCAGCAGCCCCCAGGGATCTATGAACACTGAAGCTTTCTTT. Full variable domain (rest looked up from reference TRBV5-1 and TRBJ1-1): KAGVTQTPRYLIKTRGQQVTLSCSPISGHRSVSWYQQTPGQGLQFLFEYFSETQRNKGNFPGRFSGRQFSNSRSEMNVSTLELGDSALYLCASSPQGSMNTEAFFGQGTRLTVV.

Only a few counts were recorded for this clone. The chain employs TRBV4-3 and TRBJ2-3; 10 bases map to TRBD2. J lost 4 bases, V lost 0 bases, and 4 bases had no gene match. Germline assignment: CDR1 LGHNA and CDR2 YSLEER. This CDR3 has 16 residues. CDR3 residues: CASSQDQAGGPDTQYF. CDR3 DNA: TGCGCCAGCAGCCAAGATCAAGCGGGAGGGCCAGATACGCAGTATTTT.

The chain combines TRBV5-1 with TRBJ2-2, with 14 bases identical to TRBD2. This CDR3 is built from 15 residues. J was trimmed by 6 bases and V by 4 bases; bases with no gene match: 2. Germline values: CDR1 SGHRS, CDR2 YFSETQ. CDR3 in amino acids: CASSATSGGAGELFF. The CDR3 DNA follows: TGCGCCAGCAGCGCGACTAGCGGGGGGGCCGGGGAGCTGTTTTTT.

V gene TRBV10-3 combines with J gene TRBJ2-6; 12 bases fit TRBD1. This CDR3 region has 15 residues. The germline V gene encodes CDR1 ENHRY and CDR2 SYGVKD. The V and J ends lost 8 bases and 4 bases, in that order; junction bases with no gene match: 3. In nucleotides, the CDR3 is TGTGCCATCGGGACAGGGGGCGCCGGGGCCAACGTCCTGACTTTC. This translates into CAIGTGGAGANVLTF.